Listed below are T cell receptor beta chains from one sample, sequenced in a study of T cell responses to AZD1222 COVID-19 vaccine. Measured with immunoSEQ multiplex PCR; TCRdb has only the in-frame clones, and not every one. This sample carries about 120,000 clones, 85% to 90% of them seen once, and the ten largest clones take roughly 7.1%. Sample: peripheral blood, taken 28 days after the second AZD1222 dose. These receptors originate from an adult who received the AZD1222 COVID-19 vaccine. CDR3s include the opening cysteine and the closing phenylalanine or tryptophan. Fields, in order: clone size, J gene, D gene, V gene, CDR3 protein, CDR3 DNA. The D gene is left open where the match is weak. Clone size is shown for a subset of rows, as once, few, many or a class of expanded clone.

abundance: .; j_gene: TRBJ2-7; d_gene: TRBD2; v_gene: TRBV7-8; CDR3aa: CASSWTSGGIYEQYF; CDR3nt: TGTGCCAGCAGCTGGACTAGCGGGGGAATCTACGAGCAGTACTTC
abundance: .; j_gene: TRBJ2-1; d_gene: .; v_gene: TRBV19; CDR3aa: CASSPGLSSYNEQFF; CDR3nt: TGTGCCAGTAGTCCGGGACTGAGCTCCTACAATGAGCAGTTCTTC
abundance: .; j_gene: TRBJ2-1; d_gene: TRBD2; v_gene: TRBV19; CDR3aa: CASSIDRASGRYGAYNEQFF; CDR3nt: TGTGCCAGTAGTATAGATAGGGCTAGCGGGAGGTATGGCGCCTACAATGAGCAGTTCTTC
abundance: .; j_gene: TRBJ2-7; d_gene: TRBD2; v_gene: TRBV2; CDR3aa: CASSEGLASEQYF; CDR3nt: TGTGCCAGCAGTGAGGGACTAGCGAGCGAGCAGTACTTC
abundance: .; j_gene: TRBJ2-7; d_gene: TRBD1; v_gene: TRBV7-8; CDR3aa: CASSPDRGGYEQYF; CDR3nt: TGTGCCAGCAGCCCGGACAGGGGGGGATACGAGCAGTACTTC
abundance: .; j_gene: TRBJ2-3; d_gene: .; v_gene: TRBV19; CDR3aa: CASSIWATGTDTQYF; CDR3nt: TGTGCCAGTAGTATATGGGCGACAGGCACAGATACGCAGTATTTT
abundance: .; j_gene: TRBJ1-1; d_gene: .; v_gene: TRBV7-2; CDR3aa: CASRDGGGNTEAFF; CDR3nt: TGTGCCAGCAGAGATGGAGGTGGGAACACTGAAGCTTTCTTT
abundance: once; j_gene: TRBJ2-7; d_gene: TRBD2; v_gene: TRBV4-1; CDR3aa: CASSQVPGTSGRAYEQYF; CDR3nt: TGCGCCAGCAGCCAAGTACCGGGGACTAGCGGGAGGGCCTACGAGCAGTACTTC
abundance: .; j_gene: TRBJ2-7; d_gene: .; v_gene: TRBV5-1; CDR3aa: CASSFLTGTNYEQYF; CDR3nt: TGCGCCAGCAGCTTCCTGACAGGGACTAACTACGAGCAGTACTTC
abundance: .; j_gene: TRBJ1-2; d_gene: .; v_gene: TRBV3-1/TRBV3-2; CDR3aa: CASSQARGLAYGYTF; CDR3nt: TGTGCCAGCAGCCAAGCGAGAGGGCTGGCCTATGGCTACACCTTC
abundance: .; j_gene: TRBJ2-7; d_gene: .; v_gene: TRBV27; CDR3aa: CASSLGSPSYEQYF; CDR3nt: TGTGCCAGCAGTTTAGGTTCCCCGTCCTACGAGCAGTACTTC
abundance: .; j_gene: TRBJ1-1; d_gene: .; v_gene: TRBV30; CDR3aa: CAWSFGRNTEAFF; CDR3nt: TGTGCCTGGAGTTTTGGAAGGAACACTGAAGCTTTCTTT
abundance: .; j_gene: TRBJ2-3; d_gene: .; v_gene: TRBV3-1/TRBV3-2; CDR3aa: CASSQDLELVPDTQYF; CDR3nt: TGTGCCAGCAGCCAAGATCTAGAGTTGGTCCCAGATACGCAGTATTTT
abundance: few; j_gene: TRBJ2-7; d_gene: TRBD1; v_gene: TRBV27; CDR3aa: CASSLLDRGIEYF; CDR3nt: TGTGCCAGCAGTTTACTAGACAGGGGTATCGAGTACTTC
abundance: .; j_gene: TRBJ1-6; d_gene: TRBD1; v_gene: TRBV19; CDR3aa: CASSLQGARNSPLHF; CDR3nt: TGTGCCAGTAGTTTACAGGGGGCGCGGAATTCACCCCTCCACTTT
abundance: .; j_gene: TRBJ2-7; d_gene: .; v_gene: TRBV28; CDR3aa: CASGSPYEQYF; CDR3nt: TGTGCCAGCGGTTCCCCCTACGAGCAGTACTTC
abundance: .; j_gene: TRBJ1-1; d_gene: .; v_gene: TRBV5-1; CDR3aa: CASSSQGQAFF; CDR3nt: TGCGCCAGCAGCTCTCAGGGACAAGCTTTCTTT
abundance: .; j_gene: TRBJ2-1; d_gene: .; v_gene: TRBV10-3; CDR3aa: CAISGTNEQFF; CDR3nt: TGTGCCATCTCAGGGACAAATGAGCAGTTCTTC
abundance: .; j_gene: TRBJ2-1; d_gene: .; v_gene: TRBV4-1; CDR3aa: CASSQVGNEQFF; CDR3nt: TGCGCCAGCAGCCAAGTCGGCAATGAGCAGTTCTTC
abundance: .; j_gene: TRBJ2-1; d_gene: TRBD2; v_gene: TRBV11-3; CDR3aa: CASTSGAYNEQFF; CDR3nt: TGTGCCAGCACAAGCGGGGCGTACAATGAGCAGTTCTTC